The clone carrying this TCR beta chain was detected a few times. Antigen: not known. Tumor tissue was taken before any definitive surgery or chemotherapy was given. This sample stems from a study of high-grade serous ovarian cancer treatment subgroups. Study-wide context: On average, approximately 15,000 reads and 7,000 to 8,500 unique TCR beta rearrangements were obtained per sample. Whole-study findings and limits: CDR1 and CDR2 were left unanalyzed; analyses focused on CDR3. Tumors within one patient showed repertoire similarity of roughly 0.1 to 0.8.

Measured with immunoSEQ multiplex PCR; TCRdb has only the in-frame clones, and not every one. The repertoire consists of about 5,200 clones, with 55% to 75% occurring once and the leading ten covering about 16%. The CDR3 consists of 14 residues. Germline V gene data show CDR1 as SQVTM and CDR2 as ANQGSEA. The germline V and J ends were trimmed by 1 base and 0 bases, with 9 bases remaining between them. This clonotype was obtained from a human donor with high-grade serous ovarian cancer. The chain joins TRBV29-1 to TRBJ1-2, with no clear D. Specimen: tumor tissue. This chain's CDR3 is CSVEGQMTNYGYTF. CDR3 in DNA: TGCAGCGTTGAAGGTCAGATGACTAACTATGGCTACACCTTC.